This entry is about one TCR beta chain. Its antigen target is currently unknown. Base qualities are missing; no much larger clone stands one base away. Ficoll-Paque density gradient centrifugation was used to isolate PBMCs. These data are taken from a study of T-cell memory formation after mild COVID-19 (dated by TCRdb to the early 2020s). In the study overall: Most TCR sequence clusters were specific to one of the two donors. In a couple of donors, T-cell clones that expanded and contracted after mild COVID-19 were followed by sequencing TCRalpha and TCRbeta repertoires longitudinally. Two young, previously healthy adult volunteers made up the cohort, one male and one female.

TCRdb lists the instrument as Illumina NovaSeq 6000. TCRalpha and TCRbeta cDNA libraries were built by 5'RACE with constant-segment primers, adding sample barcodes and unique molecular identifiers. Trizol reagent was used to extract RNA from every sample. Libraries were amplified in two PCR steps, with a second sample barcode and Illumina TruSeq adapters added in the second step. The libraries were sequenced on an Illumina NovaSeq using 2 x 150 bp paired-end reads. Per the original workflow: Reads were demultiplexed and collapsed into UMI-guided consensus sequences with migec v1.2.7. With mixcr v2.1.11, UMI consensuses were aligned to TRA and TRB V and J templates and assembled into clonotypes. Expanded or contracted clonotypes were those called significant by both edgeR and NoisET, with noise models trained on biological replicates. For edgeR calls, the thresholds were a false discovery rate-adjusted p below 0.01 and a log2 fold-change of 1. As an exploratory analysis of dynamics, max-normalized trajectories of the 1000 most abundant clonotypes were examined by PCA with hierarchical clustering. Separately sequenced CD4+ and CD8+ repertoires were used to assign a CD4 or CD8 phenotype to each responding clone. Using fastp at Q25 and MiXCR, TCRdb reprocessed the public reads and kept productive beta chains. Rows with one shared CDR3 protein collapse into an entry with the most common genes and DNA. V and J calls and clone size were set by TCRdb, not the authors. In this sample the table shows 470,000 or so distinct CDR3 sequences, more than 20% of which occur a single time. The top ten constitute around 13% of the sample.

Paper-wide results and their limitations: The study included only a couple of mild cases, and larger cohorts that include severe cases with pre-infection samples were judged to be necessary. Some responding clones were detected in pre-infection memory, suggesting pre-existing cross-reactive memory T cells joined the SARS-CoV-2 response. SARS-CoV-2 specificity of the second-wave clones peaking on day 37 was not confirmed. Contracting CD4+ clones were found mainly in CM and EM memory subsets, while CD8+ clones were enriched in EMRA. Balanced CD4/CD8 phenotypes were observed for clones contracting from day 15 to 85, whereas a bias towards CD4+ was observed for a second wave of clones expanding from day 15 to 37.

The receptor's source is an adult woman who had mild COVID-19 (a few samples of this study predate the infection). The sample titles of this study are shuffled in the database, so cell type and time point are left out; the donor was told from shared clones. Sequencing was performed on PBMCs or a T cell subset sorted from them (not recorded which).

Read as DNA, the sequence is TGTGCCAGCAGCGAGCCCTTCTCTGGGGCAGATACGCAGTATTTT. Translated, it reads CASSEPFSGADTQYF. The sequence is built from TRBV7-2 and TRBJ2-3, with no confidently assigned D gene. The V and J ends are trimmed by 5 bases and 4 bases, leaving 16 bases between them. CDR3 length: 15 amino acids, cysteine to phenylalanine. The entry retains the CDR3 DNA only, 45 bases that are in frame from base 1. CDR1 SGHTA and CDR2 FQGNSA were looked up in the germline V gene.